The entry that follows covers one TCR beta chain sequence. No antigen is known for it. Pregnant or lactating patients and those with other autoimmune diseases or uncontrolled infections were excluded. These data come from a study of Graves' ophthalmopathy and Graves' hyperthyroidism. Study context: The stable label applied to hyperthyroidism with no ophthalmopathy within 18 months of follow-up. Study-level results: Ophthalmopathy could be told apart from stable hyperthyroidism by a 13-signature model (just under 90% sensitivity, around 78% specificity).

Germline trimming cut 3 bases from V and 12 bases from J; bases unmatched to any gene: 5. Germline V gene sequence: CDR1 KGHDR, CDR2 SFDVKD. The CDR3 runs 12 residues. RNA transcripts provided the template for amplifying TCR beta CDR3 regions. HTBI primers primed a first-round RT-PCR, and a second-round multiplex PCR followed. One entry per CDR3 protein, called by TCRdb with MiXCR from the multiplex PCR reads. The sample lists 500,000 to 600,000 distinct CDR3 sequences; roughly 40% were seen once. Sequenced sample: peripheral blood or thyroid tissue (not recorded which). The V call is TRBV24-1, the J call TRBJ1-2, with TRBD1 matching 8 bases. The receptor was isolated from an adult man with Graves' hyperthyroidism. The CDR3 loop is CATSDPDRGDTF. In nucleotides, the CDR3 is TGTGCCACCAGTGATCCCGACAGGGGCGACACCTTC.